These 3 T cell receptor beta chains came from one sample sequenced in a study of resident and recirculating memory T cells in vitiligo. Sequencing used immunoSEQ multiplex PCR; TCRdb keeps in-frame clones, though not all of them. The profile shows around 38,000 clones, approximately 91% of them singletons. Sequencing was carried out using blood. Receptors originate from a male donor with vitiligo.

CDR3 sequence reads: CASSTRGRNEKLFF. The CDR3 nucleotides are TGTGCCAGCAGCACTCGTGGTCGTAATGAAAAACTGTTTTTT. The chain uses TRBV5-5 and TRBJ1-4; D call uncertain. CDR3 length: 14 amino acids. V was shortened by 4 bases and J by 4 bases, with 11 bases between the two germline ends. Per germline, CDR1 SGHKS and CDR2 YYEKEE (reference sequence).

This clone has a single count. The genes are TRBV5-5 and TRBJ2-1; D gene ambiguous. The CDR3 covers 13 residues. CDR1 SGHKS and CDR2 YYEKEE come from the germline V gene (reference sequence). Trimming pared 1 base from V and 1 base from J, leaving 3 bases between. The CDR3 loop reads CASSLQSYNEQFF. Here the CDR3 DNA reads TGTGCCAGCAGCTTGCAGTCCTACAATGAGCAGTTCTTC.

The CDR3 spells CASSFPWTGVNEQFF. CDR3 nucleotides: TGCGCCAGCAGCTTTCCGTGGACAGGGGTTAATGAGCAGTTCTTC. The V gene is TRBV5-1, the J gene TRBJ2-1; 9 nucleotides line up with TRBD1. Looked up from germline, CDR1 is SGHRS and CDR2 is YFSETQ. V trimming: 2 bases; J trimming: 7 bases; junction bases outside the gene matches: 7. The CDR3 covers 15 residues.